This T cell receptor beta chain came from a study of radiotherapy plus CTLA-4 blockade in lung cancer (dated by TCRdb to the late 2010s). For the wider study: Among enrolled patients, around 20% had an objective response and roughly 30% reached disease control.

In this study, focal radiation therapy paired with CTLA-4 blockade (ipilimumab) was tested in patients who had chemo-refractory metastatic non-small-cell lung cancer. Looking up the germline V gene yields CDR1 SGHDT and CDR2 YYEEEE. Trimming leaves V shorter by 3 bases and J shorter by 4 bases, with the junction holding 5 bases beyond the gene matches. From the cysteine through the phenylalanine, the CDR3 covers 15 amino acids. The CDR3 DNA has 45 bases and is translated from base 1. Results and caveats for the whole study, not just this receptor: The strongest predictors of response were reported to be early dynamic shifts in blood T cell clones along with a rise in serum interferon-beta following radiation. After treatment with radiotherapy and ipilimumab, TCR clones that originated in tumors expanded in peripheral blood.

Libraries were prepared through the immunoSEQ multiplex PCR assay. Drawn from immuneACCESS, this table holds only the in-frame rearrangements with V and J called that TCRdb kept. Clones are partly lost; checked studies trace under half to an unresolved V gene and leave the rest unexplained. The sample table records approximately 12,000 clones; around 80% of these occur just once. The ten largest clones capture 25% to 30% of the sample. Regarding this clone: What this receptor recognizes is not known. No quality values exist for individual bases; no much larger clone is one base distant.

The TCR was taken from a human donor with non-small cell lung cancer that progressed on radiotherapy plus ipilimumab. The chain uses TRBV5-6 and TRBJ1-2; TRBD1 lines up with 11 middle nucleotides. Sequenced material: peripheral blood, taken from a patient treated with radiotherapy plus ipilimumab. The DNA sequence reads TGTGCCAGCAGCTCTAGGGGACAGGGGGTCTATGGCTACACCTTC. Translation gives CASSSRGQGVYGYTF.